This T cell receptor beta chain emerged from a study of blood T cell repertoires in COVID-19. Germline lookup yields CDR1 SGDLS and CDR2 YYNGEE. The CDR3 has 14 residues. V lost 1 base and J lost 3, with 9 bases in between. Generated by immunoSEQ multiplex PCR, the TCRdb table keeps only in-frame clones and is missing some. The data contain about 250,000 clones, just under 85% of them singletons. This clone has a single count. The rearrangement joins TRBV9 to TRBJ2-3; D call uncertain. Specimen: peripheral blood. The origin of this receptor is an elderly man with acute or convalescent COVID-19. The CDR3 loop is CASSVFETTDTQYF. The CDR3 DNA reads TGTGCCAGCAGCGTATTCGAGACTACAGATACGCAGTATTTT.